Listed below are T cell receptor beta chains from one sample, sequenced in a study of cytomegalovirus exposure and HLA in healthy donors. Here immunoSEQ multiplex PCR was the method, and the copy in TCRdb shows in-frame clones only, minus some. The top ten hold just under 7.5% of the sample, which has around 67,000 clones, around 72% seen once. Sequenced: PBMCs. Every receptor here comes from a woman under 40 in good health and CMV-seropositive. Each CDR3 is given with its conserved first and last residue. Each record gives: clone size, J gene, V gene, D gene, CDR3 DNA, CDR3 protein. A D gene is named only where the DNA matches it firmly. Only part of the rows carry a size: once, few, many, or a class if the clone is expanded.

NA	TRBJ2-7	TRBV9	NA	TGTGCCAGCAGCGTAGGAGGAGGGAGAAGCTCCTACGAGCAGTACTTC	CASSVGGGRSSYEQYF
NA	TRBJ1-1	TRBV9	NA	TGTGCCAGCAGCCCTTTAACAGAACTGAACACTGAAGCTTTCTTT	CASSPLTELNTEAFF
NA	TRBJ2-1	TRBV7-9	TRBD2	TGTGCCAGCAGCTTCGTGACTAGCGGGAGCTCAAATGAGCAGTTCTTC	CASSFVTSGSSNEQFF
once	TRBJ2-7	TRBV2	TRBD2	TGTGCCAGCAGTGCGACTAGCGGTGCCTACGAGCAGTACTTC	CASSATSGAYEQYF
NA	TRBJ2-7	TRBV7-8	TRBD2	TGTGCCAGCAGCTTGAGCGGGAGAGCTGATGAGCAGTACTTC	CASSLSGRADEQYF
NA	TRBJ2-1	TRBV29-1	NA	TGCAGCGTTGATTCGGGTCAAAACTACAATGAGCAGTTCTTC	CSVDSGQNYNEQFF
few	TRBJ2-2	TRBV30	TRBD2	TGTGCCCAGAGACTAGCACCGAACACCGGGGAGCTGTTTTTT	CAQRLAPNTGELFF
NA	TRBJ2-7	TRBV2	TRBD1	TGTGCCAGCAGTCCCGGGACAGGGAGTCCCTACGAGCAGTACTTC	CASSPGTGSPYEQYF
NA	TRBJ2-1	TRBV29-1	TRBD1	TGCAGCGTTGAAGGATCATTGGACAGGGAAGTATCCTACAATGAGCAGTTCTTC	CSVEGSLDREVSYNEQFF
NA	TRBJ2-5	TRBV6-1	TRBD2	TGTGCCAGCATTTGGCTTCCGGGGAGGGGTGAGACCCAGTACTTC	CASIWLPGRGETQYF
NA	TRBJ2-1	TRBV11-2	NA	TGTGCCAGCAGCCAAGGGGGTAAGCAGTTCTTC	CASSQGGKQFF
NA	TRBJ2-1	TRBV5-1	TRBD2	TGCGCCAGCAGCTTGGAGGTATTCCTAGCGGATTACAATGAGCAGTTCTTC	CASSLEVFLADYNEQFF
NA	TRBJ1-1	TRBV2	NA	TGTGCCAGCAGTGAAACAGTGGGAGCTTTCTTT	CASSETVGAFF
NA	TRBJ1-2	TRBV7-2	TRBD1	TGTGCCAGCAGCTTAGTGACAGGGGACTATGGCTACACCTTC	CASSLVTGDYGYTF
NA	TRBJ1-2	TRBV9	NA	TGTGCCAGCAGCCCTGGGGATGGGAGTCCCTATGGCTACACCTTC	CASSPGDGSPYGYTF
few	TRBJ2-5	TRBV6-5	NA	TGTGCCAGCAGTTACTCGCGGACGGGGAGGTCAGAGACCCAGTACTTC	CASSYSRTGRSETQYF
few	TRBJ2-1	TRBV4-2	TRBD2	TGTGCCAGCAGCGAGACTAGCGGGAGGGCCAGTGAGCAGTTCTTC	CASSETSGRASEQFF
NA	TRBJ2-3	TRBV4-2	NA	TGTGCCAGCAGCCAAGAGGCGGGCTCGGGCACAGATACGCAGTATTTT	CASSQEAGSGTDTQYF
NA	TRBJ2-7	TRBV29-1	NA	TGCAGCGTTACCTATGGGACATCCACCTACGAGCAGTACTTC	CSVTYGTSTYEQYF
few	TRBJ1-5	TRBV2	NA	TGTGCCAGCAGTCGGCAGGGTGGGAATCAGCCCCAGCATTTT	CASSRQGGNQPQHF
NA	TRBJ1-3	TRBV7-9	TRBD1	TGTGCCAGCAGCCTGGGACAGGGAAACACCATATATTTT	CASSLGQGNTIYF
once	TRBJ1-2	TRBV19	NA	TGTGCCAGTAAGTGGACAGATAACTATGGCTACACCTTC	CASKWTDNYGYTF
NA	TRBJ1-2	TRBV21-1	NA	TGTGCCAGCAGGGGGGGGTTAGGCTATGGCTACACCTTC	CASRGGLGYGYTF
NA	TRBJ2-7	TRBV10-3	NA	TGTGCCATCAGTCAGGAGGGACCTCGGGGCGAGCAGTACTTC	CAISQEGPRGEQYF
few	TRBJ1-1	TRBV15	NA	TGTGCCACCAGCCGACCTCCGGGGGAGGGAACTGAAGCTTTCTTT	CATSRPPGEGTEAFF
NA	TRBJ2-5	TRBV29-1	NA	TGCAGCGCAAGAGGGGGGGTAGAGGAGCAGTACTTC	CSARGGVEEQYF
NA	TRBJ1-1	TRBV29-1	TRBD1	TGCAGCGTAGCTCAGGGGGCCACTGAAGCTTTCTTT	CSVAQGATEAFF
NA	TRBJ2-7	TRBV9	NA	TGTGCCAGCAGCGTAGGTAGCTTCTCCTACGAGCAGTACTTC	CASSVGSFSYEQYF
NA	TRBJ1-6	TRBV4-2	TRBD1	TGTGCCAGCAGCCAAGATCTCACAGGGGGTTCACCCCTCCACTTT	CASSQDLTGGSPLHF
NA	TRBJ1-2	TRBV28	TRBD1	TGTGCCAGCAGTTTCCCACAGGGGGCCCAAACTGCACAGGAGGACTATGGCTACACCTTC	CASSFPQGAQTAQEDYGYTF
NA	TRBJ2-3	TRBV15	NA	TGTGCCACCAGCAGAGAAGGGGCGGGAAGAGCGTTAGATACGCAGTATTTT	CATSREGAGRALDTQYF
NA	TRBJ1-2	TRBV6-1	NA	TGTGCCAGCAGTGAAAACAGGAATAGTGGCTACACCTTC	CASSENRNSGYTF
NA	TRBJ2-4	TRBV6-5	TRBD1	TGTGCCAGTGGCCGGGACAGGGCAAACATTCAGTACTTC	CASGRDRANIQYF
few	TRBJ2-2	TRBV11-2	TRBD2	TGTGCCAGCAGCTTACGACTAGCGGGAGTGGGAACCGGGGAGCTGTTTTTT	CASSLRLAGVGTGELFF
NA	TRBJ2-5	TRBV5-1	TRBD2	TGCGCCAGCAGTACTAGCGGGGGTCAAGAGACCCAGTACTTC	CASSTSGGQETQYF
NA	TRBJ1-2	TRBV5-1	TRBD1	TGCGCCAGCAGTCCCAATACAGGGGGCCTGGCTAACTATGGCTACACCTTC	CASSPNTGGLANYGYTF
NA	TRBJ2-2	TRBV4-2	TRBD1	TGTGCCAGCAGCCAAGTTGGGGTTTGGGGACAGGGGGACACCGGGGAGCTGTTTTTT	CASSQVGVWGQGDTGELFF
NA	TRBJ2-3	TRBV7-3	TRBD2	TGTGCCAGCAGCCCCGGGACTAGCGGGACGACAGATACGCAGTATTTT	CASSPGTSGTTDTQYF
few	TRBJ1-6	TRBV5-1	NA	TGCGCCAGCAGCTTGGCCAGCGGAGCCTATAATTCACCCCTCCACTTT	CASSLASGAYNSPLHF
NA	TRBJ2-2	TRBV25-1	TRBD1	TGTGCCAGCAGGCCCCGGGACAGGCGTACCGGGGAGCTGTTTTTT	CASRPRDRRTGELFF
NA	TRBJ2-7	TRBV7-2	NA	TGTGCCAGCAGCTTAGAGCGCGAGCAGTACTTC	CASSLEREQYF
NA	TRBJ1-2	TRBV19	NA	TGTGCCAGTAGAAGAGGGGGGGACTATGGCTACACCTTC	CASRRGGDYGYTF
NA	TRBJ2-3	TRBV28	NA	TGTGCCAGCAGTCTCGAGGGAGATACGCAGTATTTT	CASSLEGDTQYF
few	TRBJ1-1	TRBV30	TRBD1	TGTGCCTGGAGGGACAGGGGGACTGAAGCTTTCTTT	CAWRDRGTEAFF
NA	TRBJ1-4	TRBV28	TRBD1	TGTGCCAGCAGCTCGGGAATAGTGCTGGGACAGGGGAATGAAAAACTGTTTTTT	CASSSGIVLGQGNEKLFF
NA	TRBJ2-2	TRBV10-3	NA	TGTGCCATCAGTCAGGGTGCAGGGGATAACACCGGGGAGCTGTTTTTT	CAISQGAGDNTGELFF
NA	TRBJ2-1	TRBV27	TRBD1	TGTGCCAGCAGTTTTCCCGGGACAGGTGGACGGAACAATGAGCAGTTCTTC	CASSFPGTGGRNNEQFF
NA	TRBJ1-1	TRBV27	NA	TGTGCCAGCAGTCAAAAATTGGGGGGACCTGAAGCTTTCTTT	CASSQKLGGPEAFF
NA	TRBJ2-1	TRBV13	NA	TGTGCCAGCAGCTTAGGCCTAAGGGGACTGAATGAGCAGTTCTTC	CASSLGLRGLNEQFF
NA	TRBJ2-1	TRBV19	TRBD1	TGTGCCAGTAGTATAGAGTCAGGGGGCGCCGACAATGAGCAGTTCTTC	CASSIESGGADNEQFF